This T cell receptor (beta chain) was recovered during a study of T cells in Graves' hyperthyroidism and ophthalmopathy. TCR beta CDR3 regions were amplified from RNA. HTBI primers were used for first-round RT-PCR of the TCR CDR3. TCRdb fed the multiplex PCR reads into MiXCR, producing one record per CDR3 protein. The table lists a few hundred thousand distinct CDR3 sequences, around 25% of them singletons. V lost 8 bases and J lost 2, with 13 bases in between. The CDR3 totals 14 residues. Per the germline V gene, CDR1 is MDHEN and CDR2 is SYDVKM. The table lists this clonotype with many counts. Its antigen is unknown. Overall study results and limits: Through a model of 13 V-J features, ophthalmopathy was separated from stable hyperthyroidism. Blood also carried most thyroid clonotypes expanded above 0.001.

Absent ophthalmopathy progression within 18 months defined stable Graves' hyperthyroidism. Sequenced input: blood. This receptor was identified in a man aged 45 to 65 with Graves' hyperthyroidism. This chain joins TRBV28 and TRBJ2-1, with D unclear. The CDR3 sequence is CASALPGAYNEQFF. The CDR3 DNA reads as TGTGCCAGCGCCCTTCCAGGCGCCTACAATGAGCAGTTCTTC.